The TCR beta chain under discussion was sequenced for a study of siplizumab effects on memory and regulatory T cells. General study results and limits: Poor capture below about 10^-5 frequency left most alloreactive clones unmapped to unstimulated subsets.

Assays examined about 10^5 TCR templates per sample. TCRdb's copy holds only in-frame clones and misses some; the assay was immunoSEQ multiplex PCR. The sample yields tens of thousands of clones, over 90% seen once. Turning to this clone: Its antigen remains unknown.

The source is a human donor in good health. Sequencing was performed on CD8+ T cells sorted from blood.

The CDR3 spells CASSYGLAEIDTQYF. For the CDR3, the DNA is TGTGCCAGCAGTTACGGACTAGCGGAGATCGATACGCAGTATTTT. J is TRBJ2-3 and V is TRBV6-6; 10 bases fit TRBD2. The CDR3 is made up of 15 amino acids. Germline loops: CDR1 MNHNY, CDR2 SVGAGI (reference sequence). V trimming: 2 bases; J trimming: 6 bases; junction bases outside the gene matches: 5.